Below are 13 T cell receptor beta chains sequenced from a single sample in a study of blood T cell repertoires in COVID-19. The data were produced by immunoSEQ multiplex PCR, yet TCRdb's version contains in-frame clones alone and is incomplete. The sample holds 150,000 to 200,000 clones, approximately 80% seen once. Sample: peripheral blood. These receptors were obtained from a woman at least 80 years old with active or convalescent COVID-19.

CDR3 in DNA: TGTGCCAGCAGTGAAGGACAGGGGGGTTCCGGGGAGCTGTTTTTT. Translating gives CASSEGQGGSGELFF. The V and J genes are TRBV25-1 and TRBJ2-2, with 10 bases matching TRBD1. Trimming took 2 bases from V and 6 from J; bases not matched to a gene: 3. Germline lookup yields CDR1 MGHDK and CDR2 SYGVNS. The CDR3 has 15 residues.

CDR3 in amino acids: CASTEEGGNNEQFF. Here the CDR3 DNA reads TGTGCCAGCACCGAAGAGGGGGGGAACAATGAGCAGTTCTTC. The V call is TRBV6-5, the J call TRBJ2-1; possible D gene TRBD2, 7 bases. Germline loops: CDR1 MNHEY, CDR2 SVGAGI. V was shortened by 7 bases and J by 5 bases, with 15 bases between the two germline ends. The CDR3 is 14 residues long.

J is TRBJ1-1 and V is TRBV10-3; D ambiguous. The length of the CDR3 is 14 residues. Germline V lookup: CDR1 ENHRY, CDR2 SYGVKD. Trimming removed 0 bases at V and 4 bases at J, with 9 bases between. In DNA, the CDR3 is TGTGCCATCAGTGAGTCAGAGGCGGGCACTGAAGCTTTCTTT. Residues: CAISESEAGTEAFF.

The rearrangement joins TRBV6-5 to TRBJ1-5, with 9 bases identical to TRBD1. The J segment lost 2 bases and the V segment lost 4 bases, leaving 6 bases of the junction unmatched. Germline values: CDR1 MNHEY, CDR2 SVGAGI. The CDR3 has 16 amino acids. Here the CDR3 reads CASSLQGALGNQPQHF. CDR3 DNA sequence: TGTGCCAGCAGTTTACAGGGGGCGCTGGGCAATCAGCCCCAGCATTTT.

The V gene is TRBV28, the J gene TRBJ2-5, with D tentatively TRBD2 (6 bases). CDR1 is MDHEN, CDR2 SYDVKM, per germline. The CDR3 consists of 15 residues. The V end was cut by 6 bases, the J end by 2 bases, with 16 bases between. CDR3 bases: TGTGCCAGCAGCCCCCGTGGTCGGGGGCAAGAGACCCAGTACTTC. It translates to CASSPRGRGQETQYF.

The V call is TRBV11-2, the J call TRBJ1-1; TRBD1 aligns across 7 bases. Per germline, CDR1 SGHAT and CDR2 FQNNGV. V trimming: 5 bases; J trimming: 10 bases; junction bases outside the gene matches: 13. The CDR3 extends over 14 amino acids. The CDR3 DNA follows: TGTGCCAGCAGCCTATCGGACAGGAACCATGGAGCTTTCTTT. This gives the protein CASSLSDRNHGAFF.

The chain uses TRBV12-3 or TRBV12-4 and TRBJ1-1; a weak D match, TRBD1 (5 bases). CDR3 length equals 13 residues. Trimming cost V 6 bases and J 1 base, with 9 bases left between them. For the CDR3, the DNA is TGTGCCAGCAGGGGACTGCAGAACACTGAAGCTTTCTTT. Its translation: CASRGLQNTEAFF.

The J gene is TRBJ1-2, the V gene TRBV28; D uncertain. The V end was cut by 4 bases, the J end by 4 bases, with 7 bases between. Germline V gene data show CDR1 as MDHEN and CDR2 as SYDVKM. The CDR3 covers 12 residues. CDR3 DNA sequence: TGTGCCAGCAGTTATCGGTCCTATGGCTACACCTTC. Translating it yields CASSYRSYGYTF.

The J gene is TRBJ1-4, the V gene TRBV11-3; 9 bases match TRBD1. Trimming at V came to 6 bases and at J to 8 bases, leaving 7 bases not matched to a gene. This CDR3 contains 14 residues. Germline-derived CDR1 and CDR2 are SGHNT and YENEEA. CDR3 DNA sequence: TGTGCCAGCAGGAGTGGGACAGGGAACGAAAAACTGTTTTTT. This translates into CASRSGTGNEKLFF.

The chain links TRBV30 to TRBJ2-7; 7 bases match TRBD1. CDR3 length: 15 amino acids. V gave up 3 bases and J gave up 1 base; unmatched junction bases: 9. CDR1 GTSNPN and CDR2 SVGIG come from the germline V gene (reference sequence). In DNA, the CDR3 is TGTGCCTGGAGGCACTACAGGGGAAGTTCCTACGAGCAGTACTTC. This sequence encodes CAWRHYRGSSYEQYF.

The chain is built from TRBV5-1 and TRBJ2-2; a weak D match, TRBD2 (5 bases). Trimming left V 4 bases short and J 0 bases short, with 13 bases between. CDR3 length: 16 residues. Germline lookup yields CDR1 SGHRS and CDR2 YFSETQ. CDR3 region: CASSGREQTNTGELFF. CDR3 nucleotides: TGCGCCAGCAGCGGGAGAGAGCAAACGAACACCGGGGAGCTGTTTTTT.

In DNA form, the CDR3 reads TGTGCTAGTGGTTTGTCACCCCGGGACAGGGGATTCTACGAGCAGTACTTC. This encodes CASGLSPRDRGFYEQYF. The chain has TRBV12-5 and TRBJ2-7; TRBD1 agrees at 10 bases. CDR3 size: 17 residues. After removal of 2 bases from V and 3 bases from J, the junction contained 10 bases not matched to a gene. Per the germline V gene, CDR1 is LGHNT and CDR2 is FRNRAP.

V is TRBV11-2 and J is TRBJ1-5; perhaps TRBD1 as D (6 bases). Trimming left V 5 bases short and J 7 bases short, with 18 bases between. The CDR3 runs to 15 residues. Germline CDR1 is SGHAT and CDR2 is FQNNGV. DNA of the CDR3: TGTGCCAGCAGCCCCGGGATGGGGGCTACCCAGCCCCAGCATTTT. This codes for CASSPGMGATQPQHF.